This TCR beta chain was observed in a study of blood T cell repertoires in COVID-19. Study information: T cells, B-cell-depleted T cells, or PBMCs supplied cDNA or gDNA.

This clone was picked up a small number of times. With 4 bases clipped from V and 2 bases from J, the junction kept 4 bases outside the gene matches. The V gene's germline CDR1 is MNHEY and CDR2 SVGAGI. The length of the CDR3 is 14 residues. TCRdb keeps only in-frame clones here, not all; method: immunoSEQ multiplex PCR. The profile shows 300,000 or so clones, approximately 89% of them singletons. The receptor was isolated from a woman in her forties or fifties who had recovered from COVID-19. The sample was peripheral blood. V is TRBV6-5 and J is TRBJ1-1; TRBD1 matches 7 bases. CDR3 protein: CASSLTGANTEAFF. The DNA for the CDR3 is TGTGCCAGCAGTTTAACAGGGGCCAACACTGAAGCTTTCTTT.